The 20 T cell receptor beta chains presented below share a single source sample, sequenced in a study of T cell repertoires in cytomegalovirus infection (dated by TCRdb to about 2019). Sequencing used an Illumina HiSeq 1500. Using fastp trimming at Q25 and MiXCR clonotype assembly, TCRdb reanalyzed the public sequencing data and kept in-frame beta chains. Entries are consolidated by CDR3 protein sequence, retaining the most common genes and DNA. Present in this sample are nearly 700,000 distinct CDR3 sequences, 33% of which were seen just once. The ten largest account for about 18% of the sample. These receptors have no identified antigens. According to the study, the label for this sample's treatment or condition signals: in vitro stimulation with specific CMV peptide epitopes to enrich CMV-specific T cells. Sequences were derived from cultured PBMCs, sampled from culture after CMV antigen stimulation. The receptors here all came from a human donor in good health (CMV status not recorded). Some clones in this sample may be carry-over from other donors' samples.

The rearrangement uses TRBV6-1 and TRBJ2-3; no definite D call. Germline V CDR1 and CDR2: MNHNS, SASEGT. The CDR3 is 12 amino acids. The V and J ends lost 6 bases and 2 bases respectively, with 6 bases between them. This CDR3 reads CASRADTDTQYF. CDR3 sequence (DNA): TGTGCCAGCAGGGCCGACACAGATACGCAGTATTTT.

In its sample, this clonotype was seen many times. The chain uses TRBV7-2 and TRBJ2-5; D not resolved. The CDR3 runs 14 residues. Germline CDR1 reads SGHTA; CDR2 reads FQGNSA. V was clipped by 1 base and J by 5 bases, with 11 bases between them. In DNA, the CDR3 is TGTGCCAGCAGCTTAGACGGCCACGTGGAGACCCAGTACTTC. Protein sequence: CASSLDGHVETQYF.

Only a few counts were recorded for this clonotype. The genes are TRBV7-2 and TRBJ1-2; D is undetermined. The germline CDR1 and CDR2 sequences are SGHTA and FQGNSA. V gave up 6 bases and J gave up 8 bases, with 13 bases separating them. The CDR3 spans 12 residues. CDR3 protein: CASRAGGNGYTF. For the CDR3, the DNA is TGTGCCAGCAGGGCGGGAGGGAACGGCTACACCTTC.

The chain uses TRBV14 and TRBJ2-1; perhaps TRBD2 as D (5 bases). The CDR3 sequence is 16 residues long. Germline values: CDR1 SGHDN, CDR2 FVKESK. The V end lost 4 bases, the J end lost 7 bases, and 20 bases lay between the germline ends. CDR3 nucleotides: TGTGCCAGCAGCCCGTTTCTTACTAGTGGGGTTAATGAGCAGTTCTTC. Protein product: CASSPFLTSGVNEQFF.

In this sample, this clonotype turned up a few times. This CDR3 is CASSSLMGGNGEQYF. CDR3 sequence (DNA): TGTGCCAGCAGTTCACTGATGGGTGGGAATGGGGAGCAGTACTTC. The chain recombines TRBV6-6 with TRBJ2-7, with D unresolved. The CDR3 length is 15 residues. Trimming pared 4 bases from V and 7 bases from J, leaving 20 bases between. Germline V gives CDR1 MNHNY, CDR2 SVGAGI (reference sequence).

Regarding this clonotype: A far more abundant clone sits one base away, making this likely a read error. The rearrangement joins TRBV12-3 or TRBV12-4 to TRBJ2-3; D gene unclear. V shed 7 bases and J shed 1 base, with 3 bases lying between them. There are 11 residues in the CDR3. CDR3 loop: CASMGTDTQYF. CDR3 DNA: TGTGCCAGCATGGGCACAGATACGCAGTATTTT.

In its sample, this clonotype was seen once. Possible read error: a much larger clone is one base away. The V call is TRBV7-2, the J call TRBJ1-3; D is unclear. CDR3 length: 12 residues. The V gene lost 5 bases and the J gene lost 8 bases, with 10 bases spanning the gap. Germline-derived CDR1 and CDR2 are SGHTA and FQGNSA. DNA for the CDR3: TGTGCCAGCAGCCCGAGCCACGACACCATATATTTT. Its protein is CASSPSHDTIYF. The variable domain in full, completed from reference TRBV7-2 and TRBJ1-3, reads GAGVSQSPSNKVTEKGKDVELRCDPISGHTALYWYRQSLGQGLEFLIYFQGNSAPDKSGLPSDRFSAERTGGSVSTLTIQRTQQEDSAVYLCASSPSHDTIYFGEGSWLTVV.

This clonotype was observed at least ten times. V and J are TRBV7-2 and TRBJ2-7; the D is unclear. The CDR3 runs 13 residues. Germline CDR1 is SGHTA and CDR2 is FQGNSA. V was trimmed by 5 bases and J by 3 bases, leaving 11 bases between them. CDR3 sequence (DNA): TGTGCCAGCAGCCCGAACAGAAACTACGAGCAGTACTTC. Amino acid sequence: CASSPNRNYEQYF.

The rearrangement links TRBV29-1 to TRBJ1-2, with 8 bases aligning to TRBD1. Losses at the gene ends were 6 bases for V and 8 bases for J; bases not matched to a gene: 8. Germline CDR1 is SQVTM and CDR2 is ANQGSEA. This CDR3 has 12 residues. The CDR3 DNA follows: TGCAGCGTCTTAACGACAGGGGACGGCTACACCTTC. It translates to CSVLTTGDGYTF.

The chain links TRBV6-1 to TRBJ1-4; D perhaps matches TRBD1 (5 bases). V dropped 7 bases and J dropped 7 bases, with 22 bases sitting between them. This CDR3 spans 16 amino acids. Germline V gene lookup returns CDR1 MNHNS and CDR2 SASEGT. CDR3 in amino acids: CASTPTVGVRSEKLFF. As DNA, the CDR3 is TGTGCCAGCACTCCAACGGTGGGGGTCAGGAGTGAAAAACTGTTTTTT.

This clonotype occurred a few times. The chain recombines TRBV7-2 with TRBJ2-3, with a weak D call TRBD1 (5 bases). The CDR3 contains 14 residues. CDR1 and CDR2 (germline): SGHTA, FQGNSA. The germline V and J ends were trimmed by 6 bases and 0 bases, with 10 bases remaining between them. The CDR3, as DNA: TGTGCCAGCAGTCGACAGTTTAGCACAGATACGCAGTATTTT. It translates to CASSRQFSTDTQYF.

The gene calls are TRBV4-2 and TRBJ2-1; 12 nucleotides agree with TRBD2. The V and J ends lost 1 base and 8 bases, in that order; junction bases with no gene match: 12. Germline V gives CDR1 LGHNA, CDR2 YNFKEQ. This CDR3 contains 18 residues. This CDR3 reads CASSQVSLAGGPLDEQFF. For the CDR3, the DNA is TGTGCCAGCAGCCAAGTCTCCCTAGCGGGGGGGCCCCTGGATGAGCAGTTCTTC.

This clonotype has only one observation. CDR3 nucleotide sequence: TGCGCCAGCAGCTCCGGGGGTTCACGGGGTGAGCAGTTCTTC. This encodes CASSSGGSRGEQFF. The chain links TRBV5-1 to TRBJ2-1; tentative D call: TRBD2 (6 bases). The length of the CDR3 is 14 residues. Trimming shortened V by 3 bases and J by 9 bases, and 16 bases separated the two germline ends. Germline V CDR1 and CDR2: SGHRS, YFSETQ.

This sequence joins TRBV10-3 and TRBJ2-3; 11 nucleotides match TRBD1. The CDR3 is 15 amino acids. CDR1 is ENHRY and CDR2 is SYGVKD in the germline V gene. V trimming: 4 bases; J trimming: 4 bases; junction bases outside the gene matches: 4. This CDR3 is CAISGTGGGADTQYF. Here the CDR3 DNA reads TGTGCCATCAGTGGGACAGGGGGCGGCGCAGATACGCAGTATTTT.

Ten or more counts support this clonotype. This chain joins TRBV7-2 and TRBJ2-5, with D uncertain. V lost 6 bases and J 3 bases, leaving 11 bases between the germline ends. Germline assignment: CDR1 SGHTA and CDR2 FQGNSA. CDR3 length: 13 amino acids. For the CDR3, the DNA is TGTGCCAGCAGTTTTTACGCGGAAGAGACCCAGTACTTC. Translated: CASSFYAEETQYF.

This clonotype was seen more than once but under ten times. V gene TRBV12-3 or TRBV12-4 combines with J gene TRBJ2-7; 8 bases agree with TRBD1. The CDR3 consists of 13 residues. Unmatched junction bases numbered 2, after V lost 4 bases and J lost 3 bases. The CDR3 nucleotides are TGTGCCAGCAGTTGGGACAGGAACTACGAGCAGTACTTC. Amino acid sequence: CASSWDRNYEQYF.

The gene calls are TRBV6-1 and TRBJ2-7; TRBD1 matches at 7 bases. CDR1 and CDR2 from the germline V gene are MNHNS and SASEGT. The CDR3 runs 14 residues. J was trimmed by 3 bases and V by 7 bases; bases with no gene match: 9. The CDR3 reads CASTEGTAIYEQYF. In DNA form, the CDR3 reads TGTGCCAGCACCGAAGGGACAGCCATCTACGAGCAGTACTTC.

This chain uses TRBV29-1 with TRBJ2-3, with D possibly TRBD2 on 5 matching bases. The V end lost 6 bases, the J end lost 6 bases, and 13 bases lay between the germline ends. The germline CDR1 and CDR2 sequences are SQVTM and ANQGSEA. This CDR3 spans 12 amino acids. CDR3 sequence (DNA): TGCAGCGTCACACAGAGGGTTGATACGCAGTATTTT. Amino acid sequence: CSVTQRVDTQYF.

Of note for this clonotype: One junction end disagrees with the germline gene, perhaps due to a read error. The chain is built from TRBV7-2 and TRBJ2-1; D is tentatively TRBD1 or TRBD2 (7 bases each). The germline CDR1 and CDR2 sequences are SGHTA and FQGNSA. This CDR3 contains 15 residues. Written as DNA, the CDR3 is TGTGCCGGCAGCCCGCAGGGGGGGCTATACAATGAGCAGTTCTTC. Residues: CAGSPQGGLYNEQFF.

The J gene is TRBJ2-3, the V gene TRBV19; TRBD2 matches 12 bases. CDR1 LNHDA and CDR2 SQIVND come from the germline V gene (reference sequence). This CDR3 is built from 14 residues. The V segment lost 8 bases and the J segment 8 bases; nucleotides outside the gene matches: 8. As DNA, the CDR3 is TGTGCCAGTTACTCGACTAGCGGGAGCGGTACGCAGTATTTT. It yields the protein CASYSTSGSGTQYF.